The T cell receptor (beta chain) described here comes from a study of identical twins. Study results and limitations: With monozygotic twins, out-of-frame TCR alpha sharing exceeded what models estimated. Invariant MAIT and iNKT cells are populations that could partly confound zero-insertion analyses.

Remarks on this clonotype: Antigen specificity is unknown.

The CDR3 covers 15 residues. The V gene lost 2 bases and the J gene lost 10 bases, with 18 bases spanning the gap. Germline V gene lookup returns CDR1 SGHVS and CDR2 FQNEAQ. From the 5' RACE reads, TCRdb called clonotypes with MiXCR, one entry per CDR3 protein. The sample comprises about 520,000 distinct CDR3 sequences, approximately 22% of which are singletons, and about 0.93% rests with the top ten. This sample was shared with a second study, whose subject was T cells expressing NK-cell markers. In that study: An anti-gamma-delta TCR antibody confined sorting to alpha-beta TCR T cells across several of the experiments. In a group of several donors, dominant NKG2C+ clonotypes represented 1.0-7.0% of CD8+ T cells.

Specimen: CD4+ T cells sorted from blood. This sequence joins TRBV7-8 and TRBJ2-1; possibly TRBD2 for D (6 bases). This clonotype was obtained from a woman under 30 in good health. CDR3 in DNA: TGTGCCAGCAGCTTAACACCGGGAGTAGTCGGGGAGCAGTTCTTC. The encoded protein is CASSLTPGVVGEQFF.